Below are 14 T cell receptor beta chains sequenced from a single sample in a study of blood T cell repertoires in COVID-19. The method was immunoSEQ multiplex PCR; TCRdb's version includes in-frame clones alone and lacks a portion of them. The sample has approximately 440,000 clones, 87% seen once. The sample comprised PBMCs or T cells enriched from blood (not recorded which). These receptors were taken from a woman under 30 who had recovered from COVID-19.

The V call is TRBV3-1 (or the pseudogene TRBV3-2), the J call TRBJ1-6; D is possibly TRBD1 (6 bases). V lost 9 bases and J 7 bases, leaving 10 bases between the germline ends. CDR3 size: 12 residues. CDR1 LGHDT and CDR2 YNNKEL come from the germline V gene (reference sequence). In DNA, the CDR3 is TGTGCCAGTGGGGGCTTCAATTCACCCCTCCACTTT. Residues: CASGGFNSPLHF.

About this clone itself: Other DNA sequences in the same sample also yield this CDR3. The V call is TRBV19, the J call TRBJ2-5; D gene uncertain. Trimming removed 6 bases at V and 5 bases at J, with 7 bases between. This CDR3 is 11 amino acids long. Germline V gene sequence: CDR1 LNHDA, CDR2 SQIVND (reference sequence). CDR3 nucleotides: TGTGCCAGTAGGGCTCGTGAGACCCAGTACTTC. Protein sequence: CASRARETQYF.

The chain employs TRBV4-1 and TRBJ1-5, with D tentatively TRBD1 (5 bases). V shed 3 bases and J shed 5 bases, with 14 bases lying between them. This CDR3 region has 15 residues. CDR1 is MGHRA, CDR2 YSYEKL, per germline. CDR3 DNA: TGCGCCAGCAGCCAGAAAGGGGATTGGGATCAGCCCCAGCATTTT. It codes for CASSQKGDWDQPQHF.

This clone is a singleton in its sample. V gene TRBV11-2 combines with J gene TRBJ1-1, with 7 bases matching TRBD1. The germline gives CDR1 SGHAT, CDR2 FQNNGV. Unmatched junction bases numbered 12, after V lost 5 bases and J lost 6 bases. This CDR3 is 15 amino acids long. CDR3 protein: CASSPLRQGNPEAFF. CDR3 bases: TGTGCCAGCAGCCCACTCCGACAGGGCAACCCTGAAGCTTTCTTT.

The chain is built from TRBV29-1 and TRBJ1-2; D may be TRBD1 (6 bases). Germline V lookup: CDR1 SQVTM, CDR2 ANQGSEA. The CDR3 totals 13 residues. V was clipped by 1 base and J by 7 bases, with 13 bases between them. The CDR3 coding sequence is TGCAGCGTTGAAGGGGGGCAGGGAAGTGGCTACACCTTC. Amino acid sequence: CSVEGGQGSGYTF. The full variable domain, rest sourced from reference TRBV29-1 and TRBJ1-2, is SAVISQKPSRDICQRGTSLTIQCQVDSQVTMMFWYRQQPGQSLTLIATANQGSEATYESGFVIDKFPISRPNLTFSTLTVSNMSPEDSSIYLCSVEGGQGSGYTFGSGTRLTVV.

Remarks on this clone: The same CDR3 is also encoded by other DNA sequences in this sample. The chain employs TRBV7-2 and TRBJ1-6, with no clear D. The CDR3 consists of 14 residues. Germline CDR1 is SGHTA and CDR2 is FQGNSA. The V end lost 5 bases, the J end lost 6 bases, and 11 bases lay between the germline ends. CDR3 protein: CASSPSSGNSPLHF. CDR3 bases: TGTGCCAGCAGCCCCTCGTCCGGTAATTCACCCCTCCACTTT. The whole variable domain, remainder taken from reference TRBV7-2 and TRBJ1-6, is GAGVSQSPSNKVTEKGKDVELRCDPISGHTALYWYRQSLGQGLEFLIYFQGNSAPDKSGLPSDRFSAERTGGSVSTLTIQRTQQEDSAVYLCASSPSSGNSPLHFGNGTRLTVT.

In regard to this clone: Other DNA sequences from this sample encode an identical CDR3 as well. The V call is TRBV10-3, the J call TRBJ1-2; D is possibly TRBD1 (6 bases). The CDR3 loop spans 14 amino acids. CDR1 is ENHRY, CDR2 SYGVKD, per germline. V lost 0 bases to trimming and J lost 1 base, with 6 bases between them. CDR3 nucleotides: TGTGCCATCAGTGAGTCACAGGGTAACTATGGCTACACCTTC. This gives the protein CAISESQGNYGYTF.

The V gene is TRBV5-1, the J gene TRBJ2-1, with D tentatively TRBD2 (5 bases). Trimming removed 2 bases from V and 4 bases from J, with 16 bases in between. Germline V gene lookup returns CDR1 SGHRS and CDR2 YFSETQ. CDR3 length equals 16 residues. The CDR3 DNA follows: TGCGCCAGCAGCTTAATACGAGGGAATACTTACAATGAGCAGTTCTTC. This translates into CASSLIRGNTYNEQFF.

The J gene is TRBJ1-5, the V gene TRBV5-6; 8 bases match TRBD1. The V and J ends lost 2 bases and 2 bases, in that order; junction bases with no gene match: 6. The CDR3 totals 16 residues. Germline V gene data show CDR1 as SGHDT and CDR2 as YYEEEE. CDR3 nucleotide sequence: TGTGCCAGCAGCTTCTTAGGACAGGGAGGCAATCAGCCCCAGCATTTT. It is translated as CASSFLGQGGNQPQHF.

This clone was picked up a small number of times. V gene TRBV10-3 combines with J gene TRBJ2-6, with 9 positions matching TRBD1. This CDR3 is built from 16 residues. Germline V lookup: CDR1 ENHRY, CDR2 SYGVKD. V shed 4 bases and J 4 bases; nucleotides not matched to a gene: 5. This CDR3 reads CAISVGTGFGANVLTF. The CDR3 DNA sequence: TGTGCCATCAGTGTGGGGACAGGGTTCGGGGCCAACGTCCTGACTTTC.

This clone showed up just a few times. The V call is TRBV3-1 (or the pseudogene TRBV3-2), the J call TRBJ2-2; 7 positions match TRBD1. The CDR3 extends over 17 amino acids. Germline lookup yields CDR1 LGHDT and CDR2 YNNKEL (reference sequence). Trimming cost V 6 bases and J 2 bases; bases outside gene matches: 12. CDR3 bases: TGTGCCAGCAGGTCAACCCCAGGGGGTGGCAACACCGGGGAGCTGTTTTTT. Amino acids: CASRSTPGGGNTGELFF.

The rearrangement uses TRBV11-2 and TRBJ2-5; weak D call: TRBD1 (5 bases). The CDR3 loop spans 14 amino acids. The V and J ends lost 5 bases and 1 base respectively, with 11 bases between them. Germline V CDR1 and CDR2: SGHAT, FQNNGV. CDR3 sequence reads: CASSLRVAQETQYF. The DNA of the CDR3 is TGTGCCAGCAGCCTCAGGGTAGCCCAAGAGACCCAGTACTTC.

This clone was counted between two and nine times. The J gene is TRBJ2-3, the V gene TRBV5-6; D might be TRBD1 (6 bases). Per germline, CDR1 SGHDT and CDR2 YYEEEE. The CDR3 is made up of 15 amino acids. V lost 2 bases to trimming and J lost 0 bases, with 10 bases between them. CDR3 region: CASSLGTLSTDTQYF. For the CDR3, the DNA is TGTGCCAGCAGCTTAGGGACACTTAGCACAGATACGCAGTATTTT.

This CDR3 reads CASSLGRDDGGYTF. The DNA of the CDR3 is TGTGCCAGCAGCTTAGGTCGGGATGATGGAGGCTACACCTTC. The chain uses TRBV11-2 and TRBJ1-2; D is undetermined. V dropped 1 base and J dropped 8 bases, with 14 bases sitting between them. Germline assignment: CDR1 SGHAT and CDR2 FQNNGV. CDR3 length: 14 residues.